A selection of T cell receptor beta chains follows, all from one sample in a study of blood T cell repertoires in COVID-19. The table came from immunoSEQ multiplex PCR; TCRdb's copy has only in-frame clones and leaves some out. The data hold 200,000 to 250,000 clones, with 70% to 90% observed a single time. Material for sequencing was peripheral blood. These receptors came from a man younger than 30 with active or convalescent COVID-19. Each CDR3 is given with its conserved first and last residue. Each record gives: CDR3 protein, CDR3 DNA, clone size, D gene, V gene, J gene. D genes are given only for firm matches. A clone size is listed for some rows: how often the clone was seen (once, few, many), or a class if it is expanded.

CDR3 protein: CASSFRQSSGNTIYF
CDR3 DNA: TGTGCCAGCAGTTTTCGACAGAGCTCTGGAAACACCATATATTTT
clone size: NA
D gene: NA
V gene: TRBV28
J gene: TRBJ1-3

CDR3 protein: CASSYSSFYEQYF
CDR3 DNA: TGTGCCAGCAGTTACTCGTCCTTCTACGAGCAGTACTTC
clone size: few
D gene: NA
V gene: TRBV6-5
J gene: TRBJ2-7

CDR3 protein: CASSVMGSGTGTDTQYF
CDR3 DNA: TGTGCCAGCAGCGTTATGGGTAGCGGGACGGGCACAGATACGCAGTATTTT
clone size: NA
D gene: TRBD2
V gene: TRBV9
J gene: TRBJ2-3

CDR3 protein: CASSLIGHPGDYGYTF
CDR3 DNA: TGTGCCAGCAGTTTAATCGGTCACCCGGGGGACTATGGCTACACCTTC
clone size: NA
D gene: NA
V gene: TRBV27
J gene: TRBJ1-2

CDR3 protein: CASSPGEPSGNTIYF
CDR3 DNA: TGCGCCAGCAGCCCCGGGGAGCCCTCTGGAAACACCATATATTTT
clone size: NA
D gene: NA
V gene: TRBV5-1
J gene: TRBJ1-3

CDR3 protein: CASGLGDTGQPQHF
CDR3 DNA: TGTGCTAGTGGTTTGGGTGACACTGGTCAGCCCCAGCATTTT
clone size: NA
D gene: NA
V gene: TRBV12-5
J gene: TRBJ1-5

CDR3 protein: CASSPGGQITGELFF
CDR3 DNA: TGTGCCAGCAGCCCAGGGGGACAGATAACCGGGGAGCTGTTTTTT
clone size: NA
D gene: TRBD1
V gene: TRBV7-3
J gene: TRBJ2-2

CDR3 protein: CASSHGLVRDEQFF
CDR3 DNA: TGTGCCAGCAGCCACGGACTGGTGAGGGATGAGCAGTTCTTC
clone size: NA
D gene: NA
V gene: TRBV3-1/TRBV3-2
J gene: TRBJ2-1

CDR3 protein: CASTGTSGTSSYEQYF
CDR3 DNA: TGTGCCAGCACCGGGACTAGCGGGACTAGCTCCTACGAGCAGTACTTC
clone size: few
D gene: TRBD2
V gene: TRBV2
J gene: TRBJ2-7

CDR3 protein: CASSSGAPPDEQYF
CDR3 DNA: TGTGCCAGCAGTTCTGGGGCTCCCCCGGACGAGCAGTACTTC
clone size: NA
D gene: NA
V gene: TRBV28
J gene: TRBJ2-7

CDR3 protein: CASGEFGGAGPNTEAFF
CDR3 DNA: TGCGCCAGCGGAGAGTTCGGGGGGGCAGGACCCAACACTGAAGCTTTCTTT
clone size: NA
D gene: NA
V gene: TRBV5-1
J gene: TRBJ1-1

CDR3 protein: CASSYLKGGSTDTQYF
CDR3 DNA: TGTGCCAGCAGTTACCTGAAGGGGGGGTCCACAGATACGCAGTATTTT
clone size: NA
D gene: NA
V gene: TRBV6-5
J gene: TRBJ2-3

CDR3 protein: CASSEGVGRGASGNTIYF
CDR3 DNA: TGTGCCAGCAGTGAAGGGGTAGGCCGAGGCGCCTCTGGAAACACCATATATTTT
clone size: NA
D gene: NA
V gene: TRBV6-1
J gene: TRBJ1-3

CDR3 protein: CASSLQDHSYEQYF
CDR3 DNA: TGCGCCAGCAGCTTGCAGGATCACTCCTACGAGCAGTACTTC
clone size: NA
D gene: NA
V gene: TRBV5-1
J gene: TRBJ2-7

CDR3 protein: CASSLGADLYGYTF
CDR3 DNA: TGTGCCAGCAGTTTAGGGGCAGACCTCTATGGCTACACCTTC
clone size: NA
D gene: NA
V gene: TRBV28
J gene: TRBJ1-2

CDR3 protein: CASSLGQGRMDEQFF
CDR3 DNA: TGTGCCAGCAGCTTAGGCCAGGGGAGAATGGATGAGCAGTTCTTC
clone size: NA
D gene: NA
V gene: TRBV13
J gene: TRBJ2-1

CDR3 protein: CASSLGTGTRNEQFF
CDR3 DNA: TGTGCCAGCTCACTGGGGACAGGGACTAGGAATGAGCAGTTCTTC
clone size: NA
D gene: NA
V gene: TRBV18
J gene: TRBJ2-1

CDR3 protein: CASSQWRQGNTEAFF
CDR3 DNA: TGTGCCAGCAGCCAATGGCGACAGGGGAACACTGAAGCTTTCTTT
clone size: NA
D gene: TRBD1
V gene: TRBV3-1/TRBV3-2
J gene: TRBJ1-1

CDR3 protein: CASSYGLGHTGELFF
CDR3 DNA: TGTGCCAGCAGTTACGGACTAGGGCACACCGGGGAGCTGTTTTTT
clone size: NA
D gene: TRBD2
V gene: TRBV2
J gene: TRBJ2-2

CDR3 protein: CASSPPMGQRATDTQYF
CDR3 DNA: TGTGCCAGCTCACCACCTATGGGCCAGCGGGCGACAGATACGCAGTATTTT
clone size: NA
D gene: NA
V gene: TRBV18
J gene: TRBJ2-3

CDR3 protein: CASSQDATSGRAYEQYF
CDR3 DNA: TGCGCCAGCAGCCAAGATGCGACTAGCGGGAGGGCCTACGAGCAGTACTTC
clone size: NA
D gene: TRBD2
V gene: TRBV4-3
J gene: TRBJ2-7

CDR3 protein: CASSRESTETQYF
CDR3 DNA: TGTGCCAGCAGCCGGGAGTCGACAGAGACCCAGTACTTC
clone size: NA
D gene: NA
V gene: TRBV5-4
J gene: TRBJ2-5

CDR3 protein: CASSILAPDTEAFF
CDR3 DNA: TGTGCCAGTAGTATTCTAGCCCCCGACACTGAAGCTTTCTTT
clone size: NA
D gene: NA
V gene: TRBV19
J gene: TRBJ1-1

CDR3 protein: CSVAVTEAFF
CDR3 DNA: TGCAGCGTTGCGGTGACTGAAGCTTTCTTT
clone size: NA
D gene: NA
V gene: TRBV29-1
J gene: TRBJ1-1

CDR3 protein: CASSYSAGSYTQYF
CDR3 DNA: TGTGCCAGCAGTTACTCAGCGGGGTCCTATACGCAGTATTTT
clone size: NA
D gene: TRBD2
V gene: TRBV6-5
J gene: TRBJ2-3

CDR3 protein: CAWGTGDTGELFF
CDR3 DNA: TGTGCCTGGGGGACAGGGGACACCGGGGAGCTGTTTTTT
clone size: NA
D gene: TRBD1
V gene: TRBV30
J gene: TRBJ2-2

CDR3 protein: CASSYPGTYRYEQYF
CDR3 DNA: TGTGCCAGCAGTTACCCGGGGACTTACCGCTACGAGCAGTACTTC
clone size: NA
D gene: NA
V gene: TRBV6-5
J gene: TRBJ2-7

CDR3 protein: CASSPETGSNQPQHF
CDR3 DNA: TGCGCCAGCAGCCCGGAGACAGGTAGCAATCAGCCCCAGCATTTT
clone size: NA
D gene: NA
V gene: TRBV5-1
J gene: TRBJ1-5

CDR3 protein: CASSQDRTGLYGYTF
CDR3 DNA: TGCGCCAGCAGCCAAGATCGGACAGGGCTCTATGGCTACACCTTC
clone size: NA
D gene: TRBD1
V gene: TRBV4-3
J gene: TRBJ1-2

CDR3 protein: CASSFARNTGELFF
CDR3 DNA: TGCGCCAGCAGCTTCGCGCGGAACACCGGGGAGCTGTTTTTT
clone size: NA
D gene: NA
V gene: TRBV5-1
J gene: TRBJ2-2

CDR3 protein: CASRAPGSYGYTF
CDR3 DNA: TGTGCCAGCAGGGCTCCCGGGAGCTATGGCTACACCTTC
clone size: NA
D gene: NA
V gene: TRBV25-1
J gene: TRBJ1-2

CDR3 protein: CASSLARREQYF
CDR3 DNA: TGTGCCAGCAGCTTAGCTAGACGCGAGCAGTACTTC
clone size: NA
D gene: NA
V gene: TRBV28
J gene: TRBJ2-7

CDR3 protein: CASRTGGTYYYGYTF
CDR3 DNA: TGTGCCAGCAGAACGGGGGGGACCTATTACTATGGCTACACCTTC
clone size: NA
D gene: NA
V gene: TRBV6-5
J gene: TRBJ1-2

CDR3 protein: CATSDLPSKSGTGGADTQYF
CDR3 DNA: TGTGCCACCAGTGACTTACCTTCCAAATCCGGGACAGGGGGCGCAGATACGCAGTATTTT
clone size: NA
D gene: TRBD1
V gene: TRBV24-1
J gene: TRBJ2-3

CDR3 protein: CATSGSPGDRNTGELFF
CDR3 DNA: TGTGCCACCAGTGGTTCTCCTGGGGACAGGAACACCGGGGAGCTGTTTTTT
clone size: NA
D gene: TRBD1
V gene: TRBV24-1
J gene: TRBJ2-2

CDR3 protein: CASSAVRNNGQFF
CDR3 DNA: TGTGCCAGCAGCGCCGTCAGGAACAATGGGCAGTTCTTC
clone size: once
D gene: NA
V gene: TRBV7-9
J gene: TRBJ2-1

CDR3 protein: CASSSNHSTGFRTNEKLFF
CDR3 DNA: TGCGCCAGCAGCTCGAACCATTCAACAGGGTTTAGAACTAATGAAAAACTGTTTTTT
clone size: NA
D gene: NA
V gene: TRBV5-1
J gene: TRBJ1-4

CDR3 protein: CASSLVDRLNTEAFF
CDR3 DNA: TGTGCCAGCAGCTTAGTTGACAGACTGAACACTGAAGCTTTCTTT
clone size: NA
D gene: NA
V gene: TRBV11-2
J gene: TRBJ1-1

CDR3 protein: CAWEGGYEQYF
CDR3 DNA: TGTGCCTGGGAGGGGGGGTACGAGCAGTACTTC
clone size: NA
D gene: NA
V gene: TRBV30
J gene: TRBJ2-7

CDR3 protein: CASSPQNGQTNEKLFF
CDR3 DNA: TGCGCCAGCAGCCCGCAAAATGGACAGACTAATGAAAAACTGTTTTTT
clone size: NA
D gene: NA
V gene: TRBV5-1
J gene: TRBJ1-4

CDR3 protein: CASSETTGRLYNEQFF
CDR3 DNA: TGTGCCAGCAGCGAGACGACAGGAAGGTTGTACAATGAGCAGTTCTTC
clone size: NA
D gene: NA
V gene: TRBV7-3
J gene: TRBJ2-1

CDR3 protein: CASSQDARNSNQPQHF
CDR3 DNA: TGCGCCAGCAGCCAAGATGCGCGGAATAGCAATCAGCCCCAGCATTTT
clone size: NA
D gene: NA
V gene: TRBV4-3
J gene: TRBJ1-5

CDR3 protein: CASGPGQGAYPNEQFF
CDR3 DNA: TGTGCTAGTGGTCCGGGACAGGGGGCGTACCCAAATGAGCAGTTCTTC
clone size: NA
D gene: TRBD1
V gene: TRBV12-5
J gene: TRBJ2-1

CDR3 protein: CASRKQGDSNQPQHF
CDR3 DNA: TGTGCCAGCAGAAAACAGGGGGACAGCAATCAGCCCCAGCATTTT
clone size: NA
D gene: TRBD1
V gene: TRBV27
J gene: TRBJ1-5

CDR3 protein: CASSYSGIGEQYF
CDR3 DNA: TGTGCCAGCAGTTACTCTGGCATCGGGGAGCAGTACTTC
clone size: NA
D gene: NA
V gene: TRBV6-2/TRBV6-3
J gene: TRBJ2-7

CDR3 protein: CASSEWTGATEAFF
CDR3 DNA: TGCGCCAGCAGTGAGTGGACAGGGGCCACTGAAGCTTTCTTT
clone size: NA
D gene: TRBD1
V gene: TRBV10-2
J gene: TRBJ1-1

CDR3 protein: CASHTQGMNTEAFF
CDR3 DNA: TGTGCCAGCCATACCCAGGGGATGAACACTGAAGCTTTCTTT
clone size: NA
D gene: NA
V gene: TRBV28
J gene: TRBJ1-1

CDR3 protein: CASRSTVYEQFF
CDR3 DNA: TGTGCCAGCAGATCAACTGTCTATGAGCAGTTCTTC
clone size: NA
D gene: NA
V gene: TRBV27
J gene: TRBJ2-1

CDR3 protein: CSGVGGSGYGYTF
CDR3 DNA: TGCAGCGGTGTGGGGGGAAGCGGCTATGGCTACACCTTC
clone size: NA
D gene: NA
V gene: TRBV29-1
J gene: TRBJ1-2

CDR3 protein: CASSPTGGNTIYF
CDR3 DNA: TGTGCCAGCTCACCGACAGGTGGGAACACCATATATTTT
clone size: NA
D gene: NA
V gene: TRBV18
J gene: TRBJ1-3